The entry that follows covers one T cell receptor (beta chain) sequence. Antigen: not known. Germline CDR1 SGHVS, CDR2 FNYEAQ. Trimming took 5 bases from V and 11 from J, leaving 18 bases between them. The length of the CDR3 is 13 residues. The assay was immunoSEQ multiplex PCR, and TCRdb's table has in-frame clones only and misses some. The sample includes about 54,000 clones, roughly 84% seen only once; the top ten take over 4%. The sample is drawn from a study of a mutant IDH1 vaccine in newly diagnosed glioma. Broader study findings: It was about 93% of patients that developed vaccine-induced immune responses. Shifts in the top peripheral T cell clonotypes seemed unrelated to pseudoprogression.

The time point was: week 35, safety follow-up. What each vaccine dose contained was 300 ug of mutant IDH1 20-mer peptide, accompanied by topical imiquimod. Here the sequenced sample was PBMCs, taken from a glioma patient whose treatment included an IDH1 peptide vaccine. The gene calls are TRBV7-6 and TRBJ1-1, with D maybe TRBD1 (6 bases). This TCR derives from a woman between 18 and 29 years old with glioma. CDR3 DNA sequence: TGTGCCAGCAGCCAAGGGCGGGGGCTGACGGCTTTCTTT. Residues: CASSQGRGLTAFF.